Below, 15 T cell receptor beta chains from the same sample are listed, as sequenced in a study of blood T cell repertoires in COVID-19. Method: immunoSEQ multiplex PCR; TCRdb's copy keeps in-frame clones and lacks some. In the table there are about 74,000 clones, approximately 85% of which are singletons. The sequencing sample was made of peripheral blood. The receptors come from a man aged 50 to 59 with acute or convalescent COVID-19.

The gene calls are TRBV6-1 and TRBJ2-2; the match to TRBD2 covers 9 bases. The CDR3 consists of 18 residues. The V and J ends lost 2 bases and 5 bases, in that order; junction bases with no gene match: 12. The germline V gene has CDR1 MNHNS and CDR2 SASEGT. CDR3 sequence reads: CASSERLAGGPGTGELFF. CDR3 nucleotides: TGTGCCAGCAGTGAACGACTCGCGGGGGGGCCGGGGACCGGGGAGCTGTTTTTT.

This clone was recorded only once. The chain links TRBV19 to TRBJ1-5, with TRBD1 matching over 10 bases. In germline, CDR1 is LNHDA, CDR2 SQIVND (reference sequence). J lost 6 bases, V lost 6 bases, and 11 bases had no gene match. CDR3 length: 16 residues. In DNA, the CDR3 is TGTGCCAGTAGGCCGGGACAGGGGACGGGGAGTCAGCCCCAGCATTTT. Encoded protein: CASRPGQGTGSQPQHF.

The chain uses TRBV9 and TRBJ1-3; 8 bases map to TRBD1. V was clipped by 3 bases and J by 0 bases; unmatched bases: 2. CDR3 length: 15 amino acids. Germline CDR1 is SGDLS and CDR2 is YYNGEE. CDR3 amino acids: CASSAQGASGNTIYF. CDR3 bases: TGTGCCAGCAGCGCTCAGGGGGCCTCTGGAAACACCATATATTTT. Looking up the rest from reference TRBV9 and TRBJ1-3 gives the full variable domain: DSGVTQTPKHLITATGQRVTLRCSPRSGDLSVYWYQQSLDQGLQFLIQYYNGEERAKGNILERFSAQQFPDLHSELNLSSLELGDSALYFCASSAQGASGNTIYFGEGSWLTVV.

The V call is TRBV5-1, the J call TRBJ2-1; TRBD2 agrees at 8 bases. The CDR3 has 16 amino acids. Germline V gene sequence: CDR1 SGHRS, CDR2 YFSETQ. With V trimmed by 7 bases and J by 5 bases, 14 bases remained unmatched. The CDR3 coding sequence is TGCGCCAGCCGCTCAGCGGGGGCGAATCTAGACAATGAGCAGTTCTTC. It encodes CASRSAGANLDNEQFF. Complete variable domain (other parts from reference TRBV5-1 and TRBJ2-1): KAGVTQTPRYLIKTRGQQVTLSCSPISGHRSVSWYQQTPGQGLQFLFEYFSETQRNKGNFPGRFSGRQFSNSRSEMNVSTLELGDSALYLCASRSAGANLDNEQFFGPGTRLTVL.

The chain combines TRBV6-5 with TRBJ2-5; possible D gene TRBD1, 6 bases. CDR1 and CDR2 (germline): MNHEY, SVGAGI. The CDR3 loop spans 13 amino acids. Trimming pared 6 bases from V and 3 bases from J, leaving 11 bases between. The chain's CDR3 is CASSTNREETQYF. CDR3 coding DNA: TGTGCCAGCAGCACCAACAGGGAAGAGACCCAGTACTTC.

The rearrangement uses TRBV5-1 and TRBJ2-5, with 10 bases aligning to TRBD1. V gave up 4 bases and J gave up 8 bases; unmatched junction bases: 8. This CDR3 contains 14 residues. The V gene's germline CDR1 is SGHRS and CDR2 YFSETQ. DNA of the CDR3: TGCGCCAGCAGCACCGGGACAGGGGTGGAAACCCAGTACTTC. Its translation is CASSTGTGVETQYF.

The chain employs TRBV15 and TRBJ1-6; TRBD1 agrees at 7 bases. The V gene end was trimmed by 0 bases and the J gene end by 14 bases; junction bases not matched to a gene: 7. This CDR3 is 14 amino acids long. Germline values: CDR1 LNHNV, CDR2 YYDKDF (reference sequence). CDR3 region: CATSRDRDSLALHF. CDR3 in DNA: TGTGCCACCAGCAGAGACCGGGACAGCTTAGCCCTCCACTTT. Complete variable domain (other parts from reference TRBV15 and TRBJ1-6): DAMVIQNPRYQVTQFGKPVTLSCSQTLNHNVMYWYQQKSSQAPKLLFHYYDKDFNNEADTPDNFQSRRPNTSFCFLDIRSPGLGDTAMYLCATSRDRDSLALHFGNGTRLTVT.

The rearrangement links TRBV3-1 (or the pseudogene TRBV3-2) to TRBJ2-1; the D gene is possibly TRBD2 (7 bases). CDR1 is LGHDT and CDR2 is YNNKEL in the germline V gene (reference sequence). The length of the CDR3 is 18 residues. Deletions cut 0 bases from V and 3 bases from J, with 18 bases between. The chain's CDR3 is CASSQDLGSRGGYNEQFF. The CDR3 DNA is TGTGCCAGCAGCCAAGATCTTGGCTCGAGGGGGGGCTACAATGAGCAGTTCTTC.

This clone was seen more than once but under ten times. The chain carries TRBV30 and TRBJ2-1; D is possibly TRBD1 (5 bases). Germline assignment: CDR1 GTSNPN and CDR2 SVGIG (reference sequence). Trimming shortened V by 1 base and J by 3 bases, and 16 bases separated the two germline ends. The CDR3 contains 16 residues. The CDR3: CAWSASKGHYYNEQFF. The CDR3 DNA reads as TGTGCCTGGAGTGCCTCCAAGGGGCATTACTACAATGAGCAGTTCTTC. Supplemented by reference TRBV30 and TRBJ2-1, the full variable domain reads SQTIHQWPATLVQPVGSPLSLECTVEGTSNPNLYWYRQAAGRGLQLLFYSVGIGQISSEVPQNLSASRPQDRQFILSSKKLLLSDSGFYLCAWSASKGHYYNEQFFGPGTRLTVL.

The gene calls are TRBV2 and TRBJ1-6; D possibly corresponds to TRBD1 (6 bases). This CDR3 has 14 amino acids. Trimming shortened V by 2 bases and J by 7 bases, and 9 bases separated the two germline ends. CDR1 and CDR2 from the germline V gene are SNHLY and FYNNEI. CDR3 loop: CASSERGYNSPLHF. In DNA, the CDR3 is TGTGCCAGCAGTGAAAGGGGGTACAATTCACCCCTCCACTTT. The full variable domain, its missing parts supplied by reference TRBV2 and TRBJ1-6, is EPEVTQTPSHQVTQMGQEVILRCVPISNHLYFYWYRQILGQKVEFLVSFYNNEISEKSEIFDDQFSVERPDGSNFTLKIRSTKLEDSAMYFCASSERGYNSPLHFGNGTRLTVT.

This chain links TRBV3-1 (or the pseudogene TRBV3-2) with TRBJ2-7, with D possibly being TRBD2 (6 bases). Trimming removed 1 base from V and 4 bases from J, with 14 bases in between. This CDR3 is 15 amino acids long. Per germline, CDR1 LGHDT and CDR2 YNNKEL (reference sequence). Here the CDR3 DNA reads TGTGCCAGCAGCCAAGTTGGCGGGGCTCGGTACGAGCAGTACTTC. Its protein is CASSQVGGARYEQYF.

The rearrangement links TRBV29-1 to TRBJ2-3; 12 nucleotides align to TRBD2. Germline trimming cut 5 bases from V and 2 bases from J; bases unmatched to any gene: 2. Looked up from germline, CDR1 is SQVTM and CDR2 is ANQGSEA. The CDR3 has 14 amino acids. The CDR3 DNA reads TGCAGCGTTCGGACTAGCGGGGACACAGATACGCAGTATTTT. Translated: CSVRTSGDTDTQYF.

The sample holds one count of this clone. The gene calls are TRBV6-6 and TRBJ2-3; D unresolved. The CDR3 runs to 15 residues. With 0 bases removed from V and 2 bases from J, the gap between germline ends came to 9 bases. The germline V gene encodes CDR1 MNHNY and CDR2 SVGAGI (reference sequence). The CDR3 loop reads CASSYSQDLTDTQYF. The CDR3 DNA sequence: TGTGCCAGCAGTTACTCGCAGGATCTCACAGATACGCAGTATTTT.

CDR3 protein: CATSDYQGGDTQYF. CDR3 bases: TGTGCCACCAGTGATTACCAGGGTGGAGATACGCAGTATTTT. The chain couples TRBV24-1 to TRBJ2-3; D perhaps matches TRBD1 (5 bases). Germline lookup yields CDR1 KGHDR and CDR2 SFDVKD. The CDR3 length is 14 residues. Trimming shortened V by 2 bases and J by 5 bases, and 10 bases separated the two germline ends.

V is TRBV7-7 and J is TRBJ2-1; no clear D gene. V shed 0 bases and J shed 3 bases, with 12 bases lying between them. This CDR3 spans 16 amino acids. Germline lookup yields CDR1 SSHAT and CDR2 FNYEAQ (reference sequence). The CDR3 loop is CASSLAGPLDYNEQFF. The CDR3 DNA reads TGTGCCAGCAGCTTAGCTGGGCCCCTTGACTACAATGAGCAGTTCTTC.